This T cell receptor beta chain emerged from a study of blood T cell repertoires in COVID-19 (dated by TCRdb to between 2020 and 2021). Study-level background: Collaborator samples came from the United States, Italy and Spain and covered acute and convalescent phases of COVID-19. The repertoires were released in a freely available public database intended as a resource for research on the immune response to SARS-CoV-2. Subjects who had been exposed to COVID-19, were actively infected with it, or had recovered from it provided the deeply sampled blood TCRbeta repertoires that made up the dataset. The samples were drawn from the first 160 participants of the ongoing ImmuneRACE study and from over 950 subjects provided by 6 global collaborators. Nearly every sample came with metadata listing a de-identified subject ID, COVID-19 status, age in years and sex. Where available, HLA class I and class II types were taken from metadata supplied by the sample provider and were not determined by assay-based typing. The prospective study material was composed of cDNA or gDNA derived from T cells, B-cell-depleted T cells, or PBMCs.

From the cysteine up to the phenylalanine, the CDR3 has a length of 16 residues. Only the CDR3 part of the read is kept: 48 bases, read in frame from the first base. CDR1 SEHNR and CDR2 FQNEAQ were looked up in the germline V gene (reference sequence). V is pared back by 1 base and J by 4 bases, with 15 bases lying between the germline termini. On this clone itself: Its antigen remains undetermined. Base qualities are not provided; no much larger clone lies one nucleotide away.

Each collaborating institution followed its own protocols to collect whole blood in K2EDTA tubes. For TCRbeta analysis, collaborators shipped samples in one of three forms: frozen whole blood, isolated PBMCs, or DNA extracted from either of those sample types. Results the study describes overall, beyond this receptor: How much clinical and demographic metadata was included differed by source and by participant, and the metadata was provided uncurated.

The immunoSEQ Assay, a bias-controlled multiplex PCR, was used to amplify TCRbeta CDR3 regions from genomic DNA. Processing in the source paper ran as follows. Nucleated cell counts per sample were estimated from amplification of reference gene primers within the assay. To quantify the absolute abundance of each unique TCRbeta CDR3 rearrangement, sequence reads were collapsed and filtered. Productive Simpson clonality was computed per sample as the square root of Simpson's diversity index over productive rearrangements. TCRdb limited this immuneACCESS table to in-frame rearrangements with V and J called. A share of clones is missing; checked studies link under half to unresolved V genes, and the rest is unexplained. V and J calls plus clone size are reproduced from that table; the DNA served to infer D and trimming. The sample data list roughly 100,000 clones, and nearly 90% of these were observed just once. The top ten clones comprise just over 3% of the sample.

Rearrangement joined TRBV7-9 to TRBJ2-3; TRBD2 might be the D gene, on 6 matching bases. Sequences were obtained from peripheral blood. The receptor comes from a man in his fifties in a cohort sampled during active COVID-19. CDR3 region: CASSLDLRGTSDTQYF. The nucleotide sequence reads as follows: TGTGCCAGCAGCTTAGATTTACGGGGGACGTCAGATACGCAGTATTTT.